This T cell receptor (beta chain) came from a study of follicular helper T cells after annual influenza vaccination. The data were produced by immunoSEQ multiplex PCR, yet TCRdb's version contains in-frame clones alone and is incomplete. In the table there are about 9,400 clones, about 84% of which are singletons. Trimming removed 0 bases at V and 1 base at J, with 15 bases between. The CDR3 spans 17 residues. Germline CDR1 reads ENHRY; CDR2 reads SYGVKD. Described time point: 2015-2016 season, pre-vaccination. The clonotype originates from an adult who received the influenza vaccine. Sequenced here: CXCR5+ CD38- circulating T follicular helper cells from blood, sampled on the day of influenza vaccination. Subset noted: circulating Tfh, non-naive CD4+CXCR5+PD-1+ (ICOS+CD38+ or ICOS-CD38-). The rearrangement links TRBV10-3 to TRBJ2-5; D ambiguous. CDR3 coding DNA: TGTGCCATCAGTGAGTCGACTCCATCAGCATTCCAAGAGACCCAGTACTTC. This codes for CAISESTPSAFQETQYF.